Presented here are 14 T cell receptor beta chains from one specimen sequenced in a study of T cells in Graves' hyperthyroidism and ophthalmopathy. Amplification of TCR beta CDR3 regions used RNA as the template. Carried out on the TCR CDR3, a first-round RT-PCR used the HTBI primer set. TCRdb reprocessed the multiplex PCR reads via MiXCR and lists one record per CDR3 protein. The sample lists 800,000 or so distinct CDR3 sequences, roughly 40% occurring once. The sample comprised blood. Receptor source: a man between 18 and 35 years old with Graves' hyperthyroidism.

This clonotype occurred a few times. The genes are TRBV9 and TRBJ2-5; D assignment may be TRBD1 or TRBD2 (5 bases each). The CDR3 has 15 residues. Trimming shortened V by 2 bases and J by 5 bases, and 16 bases separated the two germline ends. Germline V gene lookup returns CDR1 SGDLS and CDR2 YYNGEE. The CDR3 sequence: CASSVWGTGGETQYF. The CDR3 coding sequence is TGTGCCAGCAGCGTTTGGGGAACAGGCGGGGAGACCCAGTACTTC.

This clonotype was observed a handful of times. The rearrangement links TRBV5-4 to TRBJ2-6; D unclear. Deletions cut 3 bases from V and 2 bases from J, with 9 bases between. The CDR3 runs 15 residues. Germline-derived CDR1 and CDR2 are SGHNT and YYREEE (reference sequence). The CDR3 sequence: CASSSVAAGANVLTF. The CDR3 DNA is TGTGCCAGCAGCTCCGTCGCGGCTGGGGCCAACGTCCTGACTTTC.

This clonotype was seen just once. Given a much more abundant clone one base away, this may be a read error. The gene calls are TRBV7-2 and TRBJ2-2, with 7 positions matching TRBD2. Germline V CDR1 and CDR2: SGHTA, FQGNSA. This CDR3 region has 15 residues. J gave up 7 bases and V 6 bases, and 11 bases lay outside the gene matches. CDR3 bases: TGTGCCAGCAGGACGAGGGCGGGAGCAATCGGGGAGCTGTTTTTT. Its translation: CASRTRAGAIGELFF.

J is TRBJ2-7 and V is TRBV20-1; 9 bases map to TRBD1. Looked up from germline, CDR1 is DFQATT and CDR2 is SNEGSKA (reference sequence). The V gene end was trimmed by 6 bases and the J gene end by 5 bases; junction bases not matched to a gene: 11. The CDR3 length is 14 residues. The CDR3 nucleotides read TGCAGTGCCATGTCCGGACAGGGGAAGAACGAGCAGTACTTC. This encodes CSAMSGQGKNEQYF.

This clonotype appeared many times. The rearrangement joins TRBV2 to TRBJ1-4, with TRBD1 as a possible D gene (5 bases). Trimming stripped 7 bases from V and 5 bases from J, with 14 bases between. Germline values: CDR1 SNHLY, CDR2 FYNNEI. CDR3 length: 14 residues. The DNA of the CDR3 is TGTGCCAGCAAAAGACGGGACGGAAATGAAAAACTGTTTTTT. As protein: CASKRRDGNEKLFF.

The chain combines TRBV29-1 with TRBJ2-7; D unclear. CDR3 length: 12 amino acids. Germline CDR1 and CDR2: SQVTM and ANQGSEA. V lost 1 base, J lost 5 bases, and 9 bases lay in between. As DNA, the CDR3 is TGCAGCGTTGAAGCAAGGGTCCACGAGCAGTACTTC. Translated, it gives CSVEARVHEQYF.

This clonotype has a count of ten or more. The chain recombines TRBV2 with TRBJ2-7, with 11 bases identical to TRBD2. The germline gives CDR1 SNHLY, CDR2 FYNNEI. This CDR3 has 15 amino acids. V gave up 8 bases and J gave up 5 bases; unmatched junction bases: 11. CDR3 coding DNA: TGTGCCAGCGAACCTACCGGGACTAGCGGAAACGAGCAGTACTTC. Amino acids: CASEPTGTSGNEQYF.

This clonotype has at least ten counts. The CDR3 loop reads CATSESGTLNQPQHF. For the CDR3, the DNA is TGTGCCACCAGTGAGTCCGGGACCTTAAATCAGCCCCAGCATTTT. V and J are TRBV24-1 and TRBJ1-5; possibly TRBD1 for D (5 bases). V lost 4 bases and J 4 bases, leaving 13 bases between the germline ends. The CDR3 length is 15 residues. Germline V gene lookup returns CDR1 KGHDR and CDR2 SFDVKD.

This clonotype was detected a few times. V usage is TRBV9 and J usage is TRBJ2-2; 7 nucleotides line up with TRBD1. The length of the CDR3 is 14 residues. Losses at the gene ends were 6 bases for V and 7 bases for J; bases not matched to a gene: 9. Per the germline V gene, CDR1 is SGDLS and CDR2 is YYNGEE. The CDR3 bases are TGTGCCAGCATCGGAGACAGGGACCACGGGGAGCTGTTTTTT. Translated: CASIGDRDHGELFF.

The CDR3 region is CSFSLTVLPQHF. In DNA form, the CDR3 reads TGCAGCTTCAGCCTAACGGTTTTGCCCCAGCATTTT. The V call is TRBV29-1, the J call TRBJ1-5, with D hard to call. Germline values: CDR1 SQVTM, CDR2 ANQGSEA. The V and J ends lost 8 bases and 9 bases respectively, with 17 bases between them. The CDR3 consists of 12 residues.

There are a few counts of this clonotype. The chain combines TRBV5-6 with TRBJ2-6, with TRBD1 matching 7 bases. This CDR3 is built from 17 residues. Germline trimming cut 4 bases from V and 0 bases from J; bases unmatched to any gene: 7. Germline V gene sequence: CDR1 SGHDT, CDR2 YYEEEE. The CDR3 nucleotides are TGTGCCAGCAGCCACCGGACAGGCAGCTCTGGGGCCAACGTCCTGACTTTC. Translated: CASSHRTGSSGANVLTF.

V gene TRBV4-1 combines with J gene TRBJ2-2; TRBD1 aligns across 7 bases. Looked up from germline, CDR1 is MGHRA and CDR2 is YSYEKL. The CDR3 runs 15 residues. J was trimmed by 5 bases and V by 4 bases; bases with no gene match: 7. The CDR3 here is CASSPLTGYTGELFF. The CDR3 nucleotides read TGCGCCAGCAGCCCCCTGACAGGGTATACCGGGGAGCTGTTTTTT.

The J gene is TRBJ2-5, the V gene TRBV7-2; a possible D gene is TRBD2 (6 bases). V shed 5 bases and J shed 5 bases, with 18 bases lying between them. The CDR3 totals 15 residues. Per germline, CDR1 SGHTA and CDR2 FQGNSA. The DNA for the CDR3 is TGTGCCAGCAGCAAGGGGTGGAGGGAATGGGAGACCCAGTACTTC. Translated: CASSKGWREWETQYF.

This clonotype came up many times. V is TRBV5-1 and J is TRBJ1-1, with unresolved D. CDR1 is SGHRS, CDR2 YFSETQ, per germline. Between the trimmed V and J ends, which lost 0 bases and 3 bases, there was a span of 12 bases. There are 15 residues in the CDR3. CDR3 protein: CASSLAGPTYTEAFF. Written as DNA, the CDR3 is TGCGCCAGCAGCTTGGCGGGTCCTACCTACACTGAAGCTTTCTTT.